Listed below are T cell receptor beta chains from one sample, sequenced in a study of cytomegalovirus exposure and HLA in healthy donors. The assay was immunoSEQ multiplex PCR, and TCRdb's table has in-frame clones only and misses some. Among approximately 97,000 clones, 81% were seen once, and the ten largest hold 4.2%. Material: PBMCs. Source of these receptors: a woman in her seventies in good health and CMV-seropositive. CDR3s include the opening cysteine and the closing phenylalanine or tryptophan. The order of the fields is CDR3 length, D gene, J gene, clone size, V gene, CDR3 protein, CDR3 DNA. The D gene is left open where the match is weak. Rows may omit the clone size; those that give it use once, few, many or a size class.

14 | TRBD2 | TRBJ2-5 | few | TRBV5-5 | CASSLGLALETQYF | TGTGCCAGCAGCTTGGGACTAGCGTTGGAGACCCAGTACTTC
15 | - | TRBJ1-1 | - | TRBV28 | CASSSTRRGNTEAFF | TGTGCCAGCAGTTCGACCCGGCGGGGGAACACTGAAGCTTTCTTT
19 | - | TRBJ2-7 | - | TRBV12-2 | CASRFRRSVGARGGYEQYF | TGTGCAAGTCGCTTTAGGAGATCGGTTGGGGCCCGGGGGGGCTACGAGCAGTACTTC
13 | - | TRBJ1-1 | - | TRBV7-3 | CASSLREITEAFF | TGTGCCAGCAGCTTAAGGGAGATCACTGAAGCTTTCTTT
14 | TRBD1 | TRBJ2-3 | once | TRBV4-3 | CASSRQGGTDTQYF | TGCGCCAGCAGCCGACAGGGGGGCACAGATACGCAGTATTTT
14 | - | TRBJ2-7 | - | TRBV19 | CASTSPGQAYEQYF | TGTGCCAGTACTTCCCCGGGACAAGCCTACGAGCAGTACTTC
16 | TRBD1 | TRBJ2-2 | - | TRBV28 | CASSSPTGGRTGELFF | TGTGCCAGCAGTTCCCCGACAGGGGGCCGGACCGGGGAGCTGTTTTTT
16 | TRBD1 | TRBJ1-6 | few | TRBV11-1 | CASSPLPGQGGSPLHF | TGTGCCAGCAGTCCCCTACCGGGACAGGGGGGATCACCCCTCCACTTT
17 | TRBD1 | TRBJ1-5 | - | TRBV27 | CASSSFSGTGGNQPQHF | TGTGCCAGCAGTTCCTTTTCCGGGACAGGGGGCAATCAGCCCCAGCATTTT
14 | - | TRBJ2-3 | once | TRBV19 | CASSWAGPTDTQYF | TGTGCCAGTAGCTGGGCGGGCCCCACAGATACGCAGTATTTT
14 | - | TRBJ1-1 | few | TRBV29-1 | CSVRFRQGYTEAFF | TGCAGCGTTCGGTTCCGCCAGGGCTACACTGAAGCTTTCTTT
15 | - | TRBJ2-4 | - | TRBV29-1 | CSVSRLTVDSNIQYF | TGCAGCGTTTCGAGACTTACTGTCGACTCAAACATTCAGTACTTC
12 | TRBD1 | TRBJ1-1 | few | TRBV7-9 | CASSFGQGAAFF | TGTGCCAGCAGCTTTGGACAGGGGGCAGCTTTCTTT
15 | - | TRBJ2-7 | - | TRBV11-2 | CASSSPFRGLYEQYF | TGTGCCAGCAGCTCCCCGTTCAGGGGCCTGTACGAGCAGTACTTC